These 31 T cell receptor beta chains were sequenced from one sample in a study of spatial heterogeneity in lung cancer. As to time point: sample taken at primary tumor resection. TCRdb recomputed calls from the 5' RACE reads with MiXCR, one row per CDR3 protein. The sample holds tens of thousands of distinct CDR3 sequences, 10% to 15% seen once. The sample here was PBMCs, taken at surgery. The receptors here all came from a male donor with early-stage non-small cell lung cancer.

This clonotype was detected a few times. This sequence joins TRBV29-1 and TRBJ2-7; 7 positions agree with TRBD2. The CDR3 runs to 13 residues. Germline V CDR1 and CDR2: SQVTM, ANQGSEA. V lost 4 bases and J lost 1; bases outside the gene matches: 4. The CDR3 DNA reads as TGCAGCGTTGCACCTAGCGGATCCTACGAGCAGTACTTC. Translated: CSVAPSGSYEQYF.

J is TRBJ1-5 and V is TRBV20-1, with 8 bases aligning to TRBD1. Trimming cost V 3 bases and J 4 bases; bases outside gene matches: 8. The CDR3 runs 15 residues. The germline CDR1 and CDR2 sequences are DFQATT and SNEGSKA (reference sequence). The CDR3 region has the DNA TGCAGTGCTAGGCCCACAGGGGGAAGGAATCAGCCCCAGCATTTT. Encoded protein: CSARPTGGRNQPQHF.

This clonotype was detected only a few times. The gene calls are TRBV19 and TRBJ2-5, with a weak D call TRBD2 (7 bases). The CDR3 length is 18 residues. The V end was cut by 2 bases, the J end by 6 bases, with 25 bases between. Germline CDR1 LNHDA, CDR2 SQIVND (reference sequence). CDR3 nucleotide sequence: TGTGCCAGTAGTATAACAGGGTCCCTAGCGGAGAAGGTGCAGACCCAGTACTTC. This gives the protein CASSITGSLAEKVQTQYF.

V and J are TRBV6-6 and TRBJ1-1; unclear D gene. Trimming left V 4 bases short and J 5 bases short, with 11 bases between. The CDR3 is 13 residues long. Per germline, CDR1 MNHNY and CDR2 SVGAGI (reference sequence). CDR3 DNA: TGTGCCAGCAGTTTACCCGCGGGTACTGAAGCTTTCTTT. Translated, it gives CASSLPAGTEAFF.

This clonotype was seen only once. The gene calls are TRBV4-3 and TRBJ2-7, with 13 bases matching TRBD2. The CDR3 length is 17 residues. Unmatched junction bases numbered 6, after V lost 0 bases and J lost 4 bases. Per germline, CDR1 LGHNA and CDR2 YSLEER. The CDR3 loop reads CASSQDWTSGSDYEQYF. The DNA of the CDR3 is TGCGCCAGCAGCCAAGATTGGACTAGCGGGAGTGATTACGAGCAGTACTTC.

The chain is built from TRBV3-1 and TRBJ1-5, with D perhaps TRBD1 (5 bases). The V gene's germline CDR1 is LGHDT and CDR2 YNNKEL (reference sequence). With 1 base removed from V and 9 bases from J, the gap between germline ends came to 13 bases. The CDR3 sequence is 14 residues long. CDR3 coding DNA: TGTGCCAGCAGCCAAGGGGCCAAGCAGGGGCCCCAGCATTTT. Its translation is CASSQGAKQGPQHF.

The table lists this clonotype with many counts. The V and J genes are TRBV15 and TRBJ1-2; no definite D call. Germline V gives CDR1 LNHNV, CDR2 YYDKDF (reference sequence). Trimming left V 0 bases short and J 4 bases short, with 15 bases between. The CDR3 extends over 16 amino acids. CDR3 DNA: TGTGCCACCAGCAGAGATCTCCGGGCAGGCACCTATGGCTACACCTTC. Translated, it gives CATSRDLRAGTYGYTF.

The chain's CDR3 is CASSFGWGNEQFF. CDR3 sequence (DNA): TGTGCCAGCAGTTTTGGTTGGGGGAATGAGCAGTTCTTC. This chain connects TRBV28 to TRBJ2-1, with D perhaps TRBD1 or TRBD2 (5 bases each). The CDR3 runs 13 residues. CDR1 is MDHEN, CDR2 SYDVKM, per germline. Trimming took off 3 bases at V and 7 bases at J, with 10 bases between the two ends.

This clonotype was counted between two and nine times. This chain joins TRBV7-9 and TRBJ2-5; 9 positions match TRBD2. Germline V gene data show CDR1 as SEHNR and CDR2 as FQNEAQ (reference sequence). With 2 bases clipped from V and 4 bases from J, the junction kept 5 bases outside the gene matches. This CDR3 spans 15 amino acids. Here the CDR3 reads CASSLSAGGAETQYF. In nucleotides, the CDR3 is TGTGCCAGCAGCTTATCGGCGGGAGGGGCAGAGACCCAGTACTTC.

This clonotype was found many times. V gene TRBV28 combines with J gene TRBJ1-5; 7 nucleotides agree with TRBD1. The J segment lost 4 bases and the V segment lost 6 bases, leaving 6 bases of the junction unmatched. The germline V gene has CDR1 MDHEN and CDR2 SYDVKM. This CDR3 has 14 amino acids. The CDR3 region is CASRKQGRNQPQHF. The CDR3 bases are TGTGCCAGCAGGAAACAGGGGAGGAATCAGCCCCAGCATTTT.

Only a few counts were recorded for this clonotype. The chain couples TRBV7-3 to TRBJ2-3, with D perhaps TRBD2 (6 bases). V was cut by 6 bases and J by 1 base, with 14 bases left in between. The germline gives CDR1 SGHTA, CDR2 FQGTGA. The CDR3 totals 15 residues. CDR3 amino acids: CASSSTGVGTDTQYF. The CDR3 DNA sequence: TGTGCCAGCAGTTCTACGGGAGTTGGCACAGATACGCAGTATTTT.

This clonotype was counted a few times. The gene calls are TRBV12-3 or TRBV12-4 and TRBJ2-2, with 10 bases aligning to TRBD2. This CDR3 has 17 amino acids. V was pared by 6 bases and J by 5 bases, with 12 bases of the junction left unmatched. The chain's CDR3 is CASSAETIAGGTGELFF. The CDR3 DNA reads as TGTGCCAGCAGCGCAGAAACCATAGCGGGAGGTACCGGGGAGCTGTTTTTT.

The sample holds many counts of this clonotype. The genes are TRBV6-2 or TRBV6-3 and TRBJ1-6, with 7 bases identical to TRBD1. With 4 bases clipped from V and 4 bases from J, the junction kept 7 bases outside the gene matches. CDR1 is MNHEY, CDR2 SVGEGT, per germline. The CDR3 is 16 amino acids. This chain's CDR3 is CASSSLKQGYNSPLHF. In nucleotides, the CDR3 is TGTGCCAGCAGTTCCCTCAAACAGGGGTATAATTCACCCCTCCACTTT.

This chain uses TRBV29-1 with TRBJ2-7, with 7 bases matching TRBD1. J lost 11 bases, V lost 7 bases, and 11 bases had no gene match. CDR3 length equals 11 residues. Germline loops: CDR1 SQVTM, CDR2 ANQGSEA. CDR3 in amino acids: CSAEEGTEKYF. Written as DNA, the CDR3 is TGCAGCGCCGAAGAAGGGACAGAGAAGTACTTC.

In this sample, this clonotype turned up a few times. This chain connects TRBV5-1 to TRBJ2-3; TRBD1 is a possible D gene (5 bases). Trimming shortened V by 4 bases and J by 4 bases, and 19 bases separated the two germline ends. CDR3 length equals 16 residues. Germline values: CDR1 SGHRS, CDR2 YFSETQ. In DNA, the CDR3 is TGCGCCAGCAGCGGGAAGACGCAGGGTCACTCAGATACGCAGTATTTT. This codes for CASSGKTQGHSDTQYF.

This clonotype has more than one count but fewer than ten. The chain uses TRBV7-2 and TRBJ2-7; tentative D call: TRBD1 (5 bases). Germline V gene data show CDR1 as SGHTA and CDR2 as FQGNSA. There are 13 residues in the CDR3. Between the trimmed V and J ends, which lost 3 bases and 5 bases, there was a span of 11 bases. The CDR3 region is CASSFAGRNEQYF. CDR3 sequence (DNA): TGTGCCAGCAGCTTCGCAGGGCGGAACGAGCAGTACTTC.

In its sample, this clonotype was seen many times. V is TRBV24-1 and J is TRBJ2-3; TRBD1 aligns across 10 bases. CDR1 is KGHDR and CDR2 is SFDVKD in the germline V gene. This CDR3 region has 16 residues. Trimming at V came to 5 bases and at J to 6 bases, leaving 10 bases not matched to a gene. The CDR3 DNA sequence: TGTGCCACCAGTGCCCCCCGACAGGGGGCAAGGGATACGCAGTATTTT. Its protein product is CATSAPRQGARDTQYF.

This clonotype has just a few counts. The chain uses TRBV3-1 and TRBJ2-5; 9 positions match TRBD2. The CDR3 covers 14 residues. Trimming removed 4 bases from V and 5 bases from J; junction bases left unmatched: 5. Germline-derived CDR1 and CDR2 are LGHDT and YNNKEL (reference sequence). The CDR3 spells CASSLTSGVETQYF. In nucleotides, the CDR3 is TGTGCCAGCAGCCTGACTAGCGGAGTGGAGACCCAGTACTTC.

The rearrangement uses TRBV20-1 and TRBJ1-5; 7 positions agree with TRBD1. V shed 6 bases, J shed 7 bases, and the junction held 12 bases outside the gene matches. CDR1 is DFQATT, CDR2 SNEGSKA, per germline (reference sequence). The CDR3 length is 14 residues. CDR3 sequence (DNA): TGCAGTGCCAAGGGGGCCCCCGACGGACAGCCCCAGCATTTT. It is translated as CSAKGAPDGQPQHF.

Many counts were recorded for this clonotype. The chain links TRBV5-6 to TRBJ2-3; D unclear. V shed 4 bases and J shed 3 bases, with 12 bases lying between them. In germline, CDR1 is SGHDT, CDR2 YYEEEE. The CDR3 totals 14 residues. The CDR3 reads CASSLSVRTDTQYF. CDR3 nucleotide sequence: TGTGCCAGCAGCCTCTCGGTTAGAACAGATACGCAGTATTTT.

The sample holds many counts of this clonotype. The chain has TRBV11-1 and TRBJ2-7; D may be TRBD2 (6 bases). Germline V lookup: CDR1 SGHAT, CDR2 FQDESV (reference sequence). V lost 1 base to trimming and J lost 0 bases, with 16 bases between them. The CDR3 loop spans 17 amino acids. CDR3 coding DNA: TGTGCCAGCAGCTTAGGTCTCCTTGCGGGGAGCTCCTACGAGCAGTACTTC. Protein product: CASSLGLLAGSSYEQYF.

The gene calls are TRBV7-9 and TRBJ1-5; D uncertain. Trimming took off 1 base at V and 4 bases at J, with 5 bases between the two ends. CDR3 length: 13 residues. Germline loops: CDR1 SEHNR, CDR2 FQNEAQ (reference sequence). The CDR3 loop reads CASSLVPNQPQHF. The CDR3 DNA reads TGTGCCAGCAGCTTAGTCCCGAATCAGCCCCAGCATTTT.

CDR3 protein: CASSPGGPASNTGELFF. The DNA for the CDR3 is TGTGCCAGCAGCCCCGGGGGACCAGCATCGAACACCGGGGAGCTGTTTTTT. The chain links TRBV5-4 to TRBJ2-2; D might be TRBD2 (6 bases). CDR1 and CDR2 (germline): SGHNT, YYREEE (reference sequence). Trimming pared 4 bases from V and 0 bases from J, leaving 16 bases between. This CDR3 comprises 17 residues.

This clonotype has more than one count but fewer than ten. CDR3 sequence (DNA): TGTGCCAGCAGTAGACAGGGAATGGAGACCCAGTACTTC. Encoded protein: CASSRQGMETQYF. The V call is TRBV6-5, the J call TRBJ2-5; 7 bases map to TRBD1. CDR3 length: 13 amino acids. CDR1 and CDR2 from the germline V gene are MNHEY and SVGAGI. Germline trimming cut 5 bases from V and 5 bases from J; bases unmatched to any gene: 5.

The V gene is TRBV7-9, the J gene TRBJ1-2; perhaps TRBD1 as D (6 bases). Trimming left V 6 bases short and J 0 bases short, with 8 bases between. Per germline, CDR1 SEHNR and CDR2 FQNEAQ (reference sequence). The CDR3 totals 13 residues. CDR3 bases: TGTGCCAGCAGGGACAGTTCTAACTATGGCTACACCTTC. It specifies CASRDSSNYGYTF. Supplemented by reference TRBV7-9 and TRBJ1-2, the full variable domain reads DTGVSQNPRHKITKRGQNVTFRCDPISEHNRLYWYRQTLGQGPEFLTYFQNEAQLEKSRLLSDRFSAERPKGSFSTLEIQRTEQGDSAMYLCASRDSSNYGYTFGSGTRLTVV.

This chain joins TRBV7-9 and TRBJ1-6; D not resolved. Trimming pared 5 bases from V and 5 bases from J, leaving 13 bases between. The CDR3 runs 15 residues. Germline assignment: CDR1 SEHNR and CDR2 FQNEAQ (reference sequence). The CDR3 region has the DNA TGTGCCAGCAGCAATAACGCACGGAATAATTCACCCCTCCACTTT. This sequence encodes CASSNNARNNSPLHF. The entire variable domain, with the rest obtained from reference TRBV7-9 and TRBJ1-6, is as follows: DTGVSQNPRHKITKRGQNVTFRCDPISEHNRLYWYRQTLGQGPEFLTYFQNEAQLEKSRLLSDRFSAERPKGSFSTLEIQRTEQGDSAMYLCASSNNARNNSPLHFGNGTRLTVT.

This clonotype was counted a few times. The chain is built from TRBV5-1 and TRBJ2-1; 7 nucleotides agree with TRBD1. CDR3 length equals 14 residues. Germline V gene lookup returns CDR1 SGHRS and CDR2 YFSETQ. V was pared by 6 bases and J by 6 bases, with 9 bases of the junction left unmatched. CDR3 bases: TGCGCCAGCACCTCGACAGGGCCGGCCAATGAGCAGTTCTTC. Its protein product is CASTSTGPANEQFF.

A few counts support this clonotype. In DNA form, the CDR3 reads TGTGCCAGCAGCTTAGAGCCTCCGGGTAACGAGCAGTACTTC. Translating it yields CASSLEPPGNEQYF. This sequence joins TRBV7-2 and TRBJ2-7; D uncertain. Per germline, CDR1 SGHTA and CDR2 FQGNSA. The CDR3 is made up of 14 amino acids. V lost 1 base and J 5 bases, leaving 12 bases between the germline ends.

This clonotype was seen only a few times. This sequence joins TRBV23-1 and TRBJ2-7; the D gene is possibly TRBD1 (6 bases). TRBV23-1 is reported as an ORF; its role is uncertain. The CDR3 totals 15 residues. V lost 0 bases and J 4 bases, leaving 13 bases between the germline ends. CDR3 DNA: TGCGCCAGCAGTCAATCCTGGCAGGGGCAGTACGAGCAGTACTTC. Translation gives CASSQSWQGQYEQYF.

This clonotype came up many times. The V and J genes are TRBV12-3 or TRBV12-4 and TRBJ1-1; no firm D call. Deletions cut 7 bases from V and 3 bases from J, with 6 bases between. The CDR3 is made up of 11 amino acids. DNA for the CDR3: TGTGCCAGCACCCTGTACACTGAAGCTTTCTTT. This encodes CASTLYTEAFF.

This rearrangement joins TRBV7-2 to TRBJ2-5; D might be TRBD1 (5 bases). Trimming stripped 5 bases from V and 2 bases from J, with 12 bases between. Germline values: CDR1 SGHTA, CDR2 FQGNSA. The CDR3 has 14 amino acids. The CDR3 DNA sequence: TGTGCCAGCAGCCCTGGACAAGCGCAAGAGACCCAGTACTTC. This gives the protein CASSPGQAQETQYF. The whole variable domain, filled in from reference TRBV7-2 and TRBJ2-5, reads GAGVSQSPSNKVTEKGKDVELRCDPISGHTALYWYRQSLGQGLEFLIYFQGNSAPDKSGLPSDRFSAERTGGSVSTLTIQRTQQEDSAVYLCASSPGQAQETQYFGPGTRLLVL.